The rows below give T cell receptor beta chains drawn from one sample of a study of T cell responses to AZD1222 COVID-19 vaccine. Sequencing was performed with immunoSEQ multiplex PCR; in TCRdb, only in-frame clones are kept and a portion is missing. The sample has about 120,000 clones, 85% to 90% seen once. Here the sequenced sample was peripheral blood, taken on day 0 of AZD1222 vaccination. Receptors were obtained from an adult in good health. CDR3s leave out the opening cysteine and the closing phenylalanine or tryptophan. A D gene is named only where the DNA matches it firmly.

v_call: TRBV6-5
d_call: .
j_call: TRBJ1-1
cdr3_aa: ASAQQGGNTEAF

v_call: TRBV7-6
d_call: .
j_call: TRBJ2-2
cdr3_aa: ASSLTRNTGELF

v_call: TRBV18
d_call: TRBD2
j_call: TRBJ2-1
cdr3_aa: ASSSRLAGGPDEQF

v_call: TRBV7-2
d_call: .
j_call: TRBJ1-2
cdr3_aa: ASSSTDYGYT

v_call: TRBV2
d_call: TRBD1
j_call: TRBJ1-2
cdr3_aa: ASSEGQGGSYGYT

v_call: TRBV4-1
d_call: .
j_call: TRBJ1-4
cdr3_aa: ASTPLGRTTNEKLF

v_call: TRBV11-1
d_call: .
j_call: TRBJ2-5
cdr3_aa: ASSQRQPQETQY

v_call: TRBV11-2
d_call: TRBD1
j_call: TRBJ1-5
cdr3_aa: ASSPDRGSNQPQH

v_call: TRBV5-6
d_call: .
j_call: TRBJ1-1
cdr3_aa: ASSPGRLGVTEAF

v_call: TRBV12-3/TRBV12-4
d_call: .
j_call: TRBJ1-5
cdr3_aa: ASSLGGQPQH

v_call: TRBV6-4
d_call: .
j_call: TRBJ1-2
cdr3_aa: ASREQGKGGYGYT

v_call: TRBV5-1
d_call: TRBD1
j_call: TRBJ1-2
cdr3_aa: ASSPEGAIVNGYT